One and the same sample provided the 5 T cell receptor beta chains below, sequenced in a study of blood T cell repertoires in COVID-19. Using immunoSEQ multiplex PCR, the repertoire was profiled, and TCRdb retains in-frame clones only, with some absent. This sample yields about 180,000 clones, of which 88% are seen a single time; roughly 9% belongs to the top ten. Sequences were obtained from PBMCs or T cells enriched from blood (not recorded which). These TCRs come from a woman between 18 and 29 years old who had recovered from COVID-19.

This chain uses TRBV27 with TRBJ2-2; 10 bases map to TRBD2. The CDR3 contains 22 residues. Germline values: CDR1 MNHEY, CDR2 SMNVEV (reference sequence). With 2 bases clipped from V and 3 bases from J, the junction kept 21 bases outside the gene matches. The DNA for the CDR3 is TGTGCCAGCAGTTTAATCTCCCGGACAAAGAAAGGGACTAGCGAGGACACCGGGGAGCTGTTTTTT. It specifies CASSLISRTKKGTSEDTGELFF.

This chain links TRBV18 with TRBJ2-3; maybe TRBD2 (5 bases). This CDR3 contains 16 residues. The ends were cut back, 3 bases at V and 1 base at J, with 14 bases in the middle. Germline CDR1 and CDR2: KGHSH and LQKENI. As DNA, the CDR3 is TGTGCCAGCTCACCGCAACTAGTGGCGGGCACAGATACGCAGTATTTT. Amino acids: CASSPQLVAGTDTQYF.

This chain uses TRBV29-1 with TRBJ2-1; 10 positions match TRBD2. J was trimmed by 5 bases and V by 6 bases; bases with no gene match: 7. CDR1 and CDR2 from the germline V gene are SQVTM and ANQGSEA. This CDR3 has 14 residues. The CDR3 reads CSVKGTSDNNEQFF. In nucleotides, the CDR3 is TGCAGCGTGAAGGGGACTAGCGACAACAATGAGCAGTTCTTC.

The rearrangement joins TRBV7-3 to TRBJ1-2, with D hard to call. The CDR3 spans 13 residues. From germline, CDR1 is SGHTA and CDR2 FQGTGA. V gave up 4 bases and J gave up 6 bases, with 12 bases separating them. The CDR3 region has the DNA TGTGCCAGCAGCTCCTCGGGGTTCGATGGCTACACCTTC. It codes for CASSSSGFDGYTF. The whole variable domain, filled in from reference TRBV7-3 and TRBJ1-2, reads GAGVSQTPSNKVTEKGKYVELRCDPISGHTALYWYRQSLGQGPEFLIYFQGTGAADDSGLPNDRFFAVRPEGSVSTLKIQRTERGDSAVYLCASSSSGFDGYTFGSGTRLTVV.

The V call is TRBV5-1, the J call TRBJ1-5; D uncertain. CDR1 is SGHRS and CDR2 is YFSETQ in the germline V gene. Trimming took 2 bases from V and 7 from J, leaving 10 bases between them. This CDR3 is built from 13 residues. The CDR3 coding sequence is TGCGCCAGCAGCTTATCAGGATCGCAGCCCCAGCATTTT. Translating gives CASSLSGSQPQHF.